The 30 T cell receptor beta chains reported below all come from one sample, sequenced in a study of T cell changes during pregnancy in multiple sclerosis. TCRdb's table, derived via immunoSEQ multiplex PCR, lists solely in-frame clones and lacks some. The sample contains around 54,000 clones, over 90% of which appear only once. The sample here was CD4+ T cells from peripheral blood mononuclear cells, taken after pregnancy. Receptors were obtained from a female donor in good health, enrolled as a control in a pregnancy study.

This chain connects TRBV14 to TRBJ2-7; 7 nucleotides agree with TRBD1. CDR1 and CDR2 (germline): SGHDN, FVKESK. The CDR3 has 14 amino acids. Trimming took 6 bases from V and 2 from J; bases not matched to a gene: 7. The CDR3 bases are TGTGCCAGCAGGAATTCAGGGGGACCCTACGAGCAGTACTTC. Amino acids: CASRNSGGPYEQYF.

V and J are TRBV5-1 and TRBJ2-1; tentative D call: TRBD2 (5 bases). This CDR3 is built from 15 residues. V was shortened by 4 bases and J by 7 bases, with 18 bases between the two germline ends. In germline, CDR1 is SGHRS, CDR2 YFSETQ. The CDR3 sequence is CASSGGPRGRNEQFF. The CDR3 DNA reads as TGCGCCAGCAGCGGCGGGCCAAGAGGGCGGAATGAGCAGTTCTTC. Full variable domain (rest looked up from reference TRBV5-1 and TRBJ2-1): KAGVTQTPRYLIKTRGQQVTLSCSPISGHRSVSWYQQTPGQGLQFLFEYFSETQRNKGNFPGRFSGRQFSNSRSEMNVSTLELGDSALYLCASSGGPRGRNEQFFGPGTRLTVL.

The chain joins TRBV11-2 to TRBJ1-4, with TRBD1 matching 8 bases. CDR1 and CDR2 (germline): SGHAT, FQNNGV. The ends lost 4 bases at V and 7 bases at J; junction bases unmatched: 11. The CDR3 contains 16 residues. CDR3 in DNA: TGTGCCAGCAGCTCGCTCAGGGGGCGTCGGACTGAAAAACTGTTTTTT. Its protein is CASSSLRGRRTEKLFF. Combining the CDR3 with reference TRBV11-2 and TRBJ1-4 gives the whole variable domain EAGVAQSPRYKIIEKRQSVAFWCNPISGHATLYWYQQILGQGPKLLIQFQNNGVVDDSQLPKDRFSAERLKGVDSTLKIQPAKLEDSAVYLCASSSLRGRRTEKLFFGSGTQLSVL.

The chain carries TRBV5-6 and TRBJ1-2; D might be TRBD1 (6 bases). The germline V and J ends were trimmed by 6 bases and 3 bases, with 15 bases remaining between them. This CDR3 is built from 14 residues. CDR1 is SGHDT and CDR2 is YYEEEE in the germline V gene. This chain's CDR3 is CASTLRPGDYGYTF. CDR3 sequence (DNA): TGTGCCAGCACCCTCCGGCCAGGGGACTATGGCTACACCTTC.

The chain has TRBV5-4 and TRBJ1-2, with 10 bases fitting TRBD1. The germline gives CDR1 SGHNT, CDR2 YYREEE (reference sequence). The V segment lost 1 base and the J segment 0 bases; nucleotides outside the gene matches: 6. This CDR3 is built from 17 residues. The CDR3 protein is CASSLRTGGPSNYGYTF. CDR3 nucleotide sequence: TGTGCCAGCAGCTTGAGGACAGGGGGGCCTTCTAACTATGGCTACACCTTC.

The chain links TRBV6-5 to TRBJ1-1, with unresolved D. Germline V gene sequence: CDR1 MNHEY, CDR2 SVGAGI. Trimming removed 8 bases at V and 4 bases at J, with 11 bases between. This CDR3 region has 12 residues. CDR3 sequence reads: CASENRGTEAFF. CDR3 in DNA: TGTGCCAGCGAGAACCGCGGCACTGAAGCTTTCTTT.

The V call is TRBV15, the J call TRBJ2-2; D unresolved. Trimming shortened V by 2 bases and J by 7 bases, and 5 bases separated the two germline ends. Germline loops: CDR1 LNHNV, CDR2 YYDKDF (reference sequence). The CDR3 extends over 12 amino acids. CDR3 in amino acids: CATSRNGGELFF. The CDR3 nucleotides are TGTGCCACCAGCAGAAACGGCGGGGAGCTGTTTTTT.

V is TRBV19 and J is TRBJ2-1, with TRBD2 identical over 7 bases. Germline V gene sequence: CDR1 LNHDA, CDR2 SQIVND (reference sequence). J lost 3 bases, V lost 2 bases, and 1 base had no gene match. The CDR3 has 14 residues. CDR3 sequence reads: CASSITSVYNEQFF. DNA of the CDR3: TGTGCCAGTAGTATAACTAGCGTCTACAATGAGCAGTTCTTC.

V is TRBV19 and J is TRBJ1-3; D not certain. V was shortened by 3 bases and J by 0 bases, with 12 bases between the two germline ends. CDR3 length equals 16 residues. The germline V gene has CDR1 LNHDA and CDR2 SQIVND (reference sequence). CDR3 sequence (DNA): TGTGCCAGTAGTATCGGTGGCGGCAGCTCTGGAAACACCATATATTTT. Amino acid sequence: CASSIGGGSSGNTIYF.

The V gene is TRBV6-1, the J gene TRBJ2-1; D remains unclear. Per the germline V gene, CDR1 is MNHNS and CDR2 is SASEGT. The CDR3 spans 11 residues. Trimming removed 2 bases at V and 10 bases at J, with 6 bases between. The CDR3 here is CASSEHSEQFF. The CDR3 DNA is TGTGCCAGCAGTGAACACAGCGAGCAGTTCTTC.

The J gene is TRBJ2-7, the V gene TRBV27; D may be TRBD2 (6 bases). The germline V and J ends were trimmed by 3 bases and 7 bases, with 25 bases remaining between them. The V gene's germline CDR1 is MNHEY and CDR2 SMNVEV (reference sequence). CDR3 length: 17 residues. This CDR3 is CASSFWGVGGRSGEQYF. The CDR3, as DNA: TGTGCCAGCAGTTTCTGGGGCGTGGGGGGACGGTCTGGGGAGCAGTACTTC.

This clone has just one count. The chain employs TRBV14 and TRBJ2-2, with D uncertain. CDR3 size: 13 residues. Germline lookup yields CDR1 SGHDN and CDR2 FVKESK. V dropped 1 base and J dropped 4 bases, with 4 bases sitting between them. CDR3 sequence reads: CASSQGSTGELFF. Here the CDR3 DNA reads TGTGCCAGCAGCCAAGGGAGCACCGGGGAGCTGTTTTTT. The entire variable domain, with the rest obtained from reference TRBV14 and TRBJ2-2, is as follows: EAGVTQFPSHSVIEKGQTVTLRCDPISGHDNLYWYRRVMGKEIKFLLHFVKESKQDESGMPNNRFLAERTGGTYSTLKVQPAELEDSGVYFCASSQGSTGELFFGEGSRLTVL.

CDR3 amino acids: CASFPRQSRTDTQYF. The CDR3 region has the DNA TGTGCCAGCTTCCCGAGGCAGAGCCGCACAGATACGCAGTATTTT. This chain connects TRBV6-5 to TRBJ2-3, with D uncertain. The CDR3 runs 15 residues. Deletions cut 8 bases from V and 1 base from J, with 16 bases between. CDR1 is MNHEY, CDR2 SVGAGI, per germline.

The chain employs TRBV18 and TRBJ2-3; the D is unclear. The CDR3 spans 12 residues. The ends were cut back, 6 bases at V and 2 bases at J, with 6 bases in the middle. The germline V gene encodes CDR1 KGHSH and CDR2 LQKENI. The DNA of the CDR3 is TGTGCCAGCTCTCCTACCACAGATACGCAGTATTTT. This codes for CASSPTTDTQYF.

This clone has just one count. The chain employs TRBV19 and TRBJ1-5; 7 nucleotides agree with TRBD1. V lost 5 bases and J lost 0; bases outside the gene matches: 7. Germline CDR1 reads LNHDA; CDR2 reads SQIVND (reference sequence). CDR3 length: 16 residues. The CDR3 spells CASSLRQGVSNQPQHF. As DNA, the CDR3 is TGTGCCAGTAGTCTCCGACAGGGCGTTAGCAATCAGCCCCAGCATTTT.

This rearrangement joins TRBV11-2 to TRBJ2-7; 8 bases match TRBD1. The CDR3 consists of 16 residues. V shed 5 bases, J shed 0 bases, and the junction held 9 bases outside the gene matches. Per germline, CDR1 SGHAT and CDR2 FQNNGV. The CDR3 here is CASSEYGQGISYEQYF. The CDR3 DNA follows: TGTGCCAGCAGCGAATACGGACAGGGAATCTCCTACGAGCAGTACTTC.

The chain is built from TRBV2 and TRBJ2-3; D remains ambiguous. The germline V and J ends were trimmed by 4 bases and 1 base, with 6 bases remaining between them. The CDR3 is 13 residues long. The V gene's germline CDR1 is SNHLY and CDR2 FYNNEI. The CDR3 bases are TGTGCCAGCAGTGTTATAGGCACAGATACGCAGTATTTT. It codes for CASSVIGTDTQYF.

This chain uses TRBV11-2 with TRBJ2-2, with D perhaps TRBD1 (6 bases). The CDR3 extends over 15 amino acids. Trimming left V 1 base short and J 4 bases short, with 10 bases between. Germline loops: CDR1 SGHAT, CDR2 FQNNGV. CDR3 DNA: TGTGCCAGCAGCTTAGGCAGGGGAAGCACCGGGGAGCTGTTTTTT. Translating it yields CASSLGRGSTGELFF.

The chain joins TRBV19 to TRBJ1-2; D is perhaps TRBD1 (6 bases). The CDR3 contains 14 residues. CDR1 is LNHDA, CDR2 SQIVND, per germline (reference sequence). Trimming removed 6 bases from V and 4 bases from J, with 15 bases in between. CDR3 in amino acids: CASSLQGIVYGYTF. The DNA of the CDR3 is TGTGCCAGTAGCCTACAGGGAATAGTCTATGGCTACACCTTC.

As for this clone: Other nucleotide sequences from this sample produce the same CDR3. The chain combines TRBV10-3 with TRBJ2-2; 10 positions match TRBD1. After removal of 9 bases from V and 0 bases from J, the junction contained 1 base not matched to a gene. Germline V CDR1 and CDR2: ENHRY, SYGVKD. This CDR3 has 14 amino acids. The CDR3 DNA follows: TGTGCCATGGGGACAGGGGCGAACACCGGGGAGCTGTTTTTT. This encodes CAMGTGANTGELFF.

The V and J genes are TRBV6-4 and TRBJ2-1; 11 nucleotides align to TRBD2. Trimming removed 4 bases from V and 3 bases from J; junction bases left unmatched: 2. Looked up from germline, CDR1 is MRHNA and CDR2 is SNTAGT. The CDR3 is made up of 15 amino acids. The CDR3 DNA follows: TGTGCCAGCAGTGTTAGCGGGGGGGACTACAATGAGCAGTTCTTC. This gives the protein CASSVSGGDYNEQFF.

The rearrangement uses TRBV7-9 and TRBJ2-1, with D tentatively TRBD2 (6 bases). CDR3 length: 16 residues. Germline values: CDR1 SEHNR, CDR2 FQNEAQ (reference sequence). The V end was cut by 6 bases, the J end by 9 bases, with 24 bases between. CDR3 in amino acids: CASRPLPLGGVVEQFF. Written as DNA, the CDR3 is TGTGCCAGCAGACCTCTTCCTCTTGGCGGGGTGGTTGAGCAGTTCTTC.

The chain combines TRBV18 with TRBJ2-5; D perhaps matches TRBD1 (5 bases). The CDR3 runs to 14 residues. Looked up from germline, CDR1 is KGHSH and CDR2 is LQKENI. With 4 bases removed from V and 3 bases from J, the gap between germline ends came to 12 bases. The CDR3 DNA reads TGTGCCAGCTCACGGTCCAGGGCTGAAGAGACCCAGTACTTC. Residues: CASSRSRAEETQYF.

V is TRBV19 and J is TRBJ2-2; 8 positions agree with TRBD2. V trimming: 3 bases; J trimming: 1 base; junction bases outside the gene matches: 4. CDR1 is LNHDA, CDR2 SQIVND, per germline (reference sequence). The CDR3 has 16 amino acids. CDR3 sequence (DNA): TGTGCCAGTAGTATTGTAGCGGGGTTGAACACCGGGGAGCTGTTTTTT. It codes for CASSIVAGLNTGELFF.

This chain links TRBV6-1 with TRBJ1-1; D gene unclear. Trimming removed 6 bases from V and 3 bases from J, with 11 bases in between. Germline CDR1 is MNHNS and CDR2 is SASEGT. The CDR3 has 13 residues. The CDR3 DNA reads TGTGCCAGCAGGACCAGACTATACACTGAAGCTTTCTTT. This gives the protein CASRTRLYTEAFF.

This clone is judged medium-sized. The chain carries TRBV5-1 and TRBJ1-2; 7 bases fit TRBD1. In germline, CDR1 is SGHRS, CDR2 YFSETQ. With 4 bases clipped from V and 4 bases from J, the junction kept 10 bases outside the gene matches. This CDR3 spans 15 amino acids. In DNA form, the CDR3 reads TGCGCCAGCAGCACACAGGGGCCTGGACCCTATGGCTACACCTTC. It codes for CASSTQGPGPYGYTF.

The rearrangement links TRBV15 to TRBJ1-2; D is uncertain. This CDR3 has 12 amino acids. Germline V gives CDR1 LNHNV, CDR2 YYDKDF (reference sequence). V was pared by 0 bases and J by 7 bases, with 6 bases between. CDR3 nucleotide sequence: TGTGCCACCAGCAGAGAAAGAGGTGGCTACACCTTC. This gives the protein CATSRERGGYTF.

The chain carries TRBV6-1 and TRBJ2-7; no clear D. Between the trimmed V and J ends, which lost 7 bases and 0 bases, there was a span of 10 bases. The CDR3 loop spans 13 amino acids. The germline CDR1 and CDR2 sequences are MNHNS and SASEGT. The CDR3 sequence is CASIARSSYEQYF. The CDR3 region has the DNA TGTGCCAGCATCGCTAGGAGCTCCTACGAGCAGTACTTC.

The rearrangement uses TRBV28 and TRBJ1-2; a possible D gene is TRBD1 (6 bases). Between the trimmed V and J ends, which lost 7 bases and 0 bases, there was a span of 12 bases. Germline CDR1 reads MDHEN; CDR2 reads SYDVKM. This CDR3 spans 14 amino acids. DNA for the CDR3: TGTGCCAGCAATTCGGACAGAGCTAACTATGGCTACACCTTC. It specifies CASNSDRANYGYTF.

This chain connects TRBV6-5 to TRBJ1-1, with TRBD1 matching over 10 bases. Germline CDR1 is MNHEY and CDR2 is SVGAGI. V shed 7 bases and J 12 bases; nucleotides not matched to a gene: 8. The CDR3 is 12 residues long. The CDR3, as DNA: TGTGCCAGCACAAGCGGGGACAGGGGATCTTTCTTT. This codes for CASTSGDRGSFF.